This T cell receptor (beta chain) emerged from a study of blood T cell repertoires in COVID-19. In the study overall: From the United States, Italy and Spain came samples of acute and convalescent COVID-19. T cells, B-cell-depleted T cells, or PBMCs provided the cDNA or gDNA that served as material.

Germline lookup yields CDR1 SGHAT and CDR2 FQNNGV. The V gene end was trimmed by 5 bases and the J gene end by 11 bases; junction bases not matched to a gene: 10. The CDR3 consists of 14 residues. How the authors handled the data: Estimates of nucleated cell counts were drawn from the amplification of reference gene primers. Sequencing used immunoSEQ multiplex PCR; TCRdb keeps in-frame clones, though not all of them. The D gene and trimming were derived from the DNA, and the V and J assignments and clone size from that table. The sample has approximately 71,000 clones, just over 85% seen once. V gene TRBV11-2 combines with J gene TRBJ1-1; TRBD1 matches 11 bases. The origin of this receptor is a man aged 45-65 years with acute or convalescent COVID-19. The sequenced material came from peripheral blood. This CDR3 reads CASSQDRGPQVAFF. The CDR3 DNA is TGTGCCAGCAGCCAGGACAGGGGGCCGCAAGTGGCTTTCTTT.